This T cell receptor (beta chain) was profiled in a study of beta chain features in type 1 diabetes. In regard to this clone: The antigen is undetermined.

CDR3 length equals 15 residues. CDR1 is KGHSH, CDR2 LQKENI, per germline. V dropped 3 bases and J dropped 2; count of bases not matched to a gene: 3. Sorting that relied on CD45RO/CCR7/CD25/CD127/CD95/CD27 yielded CD4+ naive, central memory, regulatory and stem cell-like memory cells. Study outcomes and limitations: Comparison showed that naive, central memory and Treg TCRB repertoires appeared more similar among patients than among healthy donors. Small HLA sub-analyses could not settle whether HLA shapes TCRB rearrangement.

The isolated RNA, all of it, was reverse transcribed, so expressed TCRB transcripts were what got sequenced. An average of roughly 4 million reads was obtained for naive, central memory and regulatory T cell samples. Sequencing used immunoSEQ multiplex PCR; TCRdb keeps in-frame clones, though not all of them. The repertoire holds under 400,000 clones, with around 20% as singletons. This TCR derives from a young woman in good health. Material: naive CD4+ T cells from blood. The chain joins TRBV18 to TRBJ1-1, with 10 bases identical to TRBD1. CDR3 nucleotide sequence: TGTGCCAGCTCACCTTGGACAGGGGGAAACACTGAAGCTTTCTTT. It specifies CASSPWTGGNTEAFF.